The present entry profiles one T cell receptor (beta chain) with its context. Its target antigen remains unknown. Per-base qualities were not stored, and no clone one base away is much larger. The sample comes from a study of cytomegalovirus exposure and HLA in healthy donors (dated by TCRdb to the late 2010s). Background for the entire study: According to an earlier analysis of 550 to 700 of the donors, some 180 million T cells yielded approximately 120 million unique TCR beta sequences and approximately 300 Gb of sequence data. The number of typed donors differed by locus: about 620-640 for A, B, C, DRB1 and DQB1; some 500 for DQA1; approximately 610 for DPA1; and about 450 for DPB1. Among the roughly 400 genotyped donors, 75% to 90% belonged to the genetic ancestry cluster associated with self-reported Caucasian donors. To study patterns of TCR occurrence, a later analysis re-analyzed previously published TCR beta repertoires from more than 550 donors and added high-resolution HLA genotyping. Class I and class II HLA loci were covered by the typing at four-digit resolution. A separate validation cohort of over a hundred different subjects was used in addition to the roughly 720-subject first cohort. Alongside the repertoire data, information on donor age, sex, ethnicity and CMV serostatus was compiled. Around 320 gigabases of sequencing data and around 87 million unique TCR sequences were included in an early release covering several hundred HLA-typed donors. The study used immunosequencing to profile the T cell repertoires of about 670 subjects and linked those repertoires to cytomegalovirus serostatus. An earlier analysis of around 540 of the donors applied high-throughput TCR beta sequencing to assess whether each TCR beta V gene segment acted as functional or pseudogenic. Genome-wide SNP genotypes for about 60% of the 666 donors were used in a later genetic analysis, which treated that subset as a discovery cohort. High-throughput TCR immunosequencing, statistical association of individual TCRs with disease status, and machine learning were combined to predict cytomegalovirus infection status. The aim of the study was to test whether cataloging public T cell receptors could identify signatures of past pathogen exposure. Every discovery cohort repertoire had been produced on one sequencing platform. Because of strong linkage in the cohort, a handful of DR-DQ haplotypes were treated as single units for association and clustering. Rather than using new phenotypic data, the later analysis identified candidate immune exposures from TCR beta sequences and from how often those sequences occurred across donors. Across under 500 genotyped donors of the cohort, an average of about 200,000 unique TCR beta nucleotide sequences per donor were sequenced, and 15% to 20% of those sequences were non-productive. Here is what the overall study found, with its caveats: Several of the top co-occurrence clusters appeared to be linked to parvovirus B19, influenza, CMV and Epstein-Barr virus, according to a later analysis. Only TCR beta chains were sequenced in this cohort, and the absence of alpha or paired-chain data limited detectable features. Because some donors lacked HLA typing at each locus, the association tests relied only on the typed subset. Sequencing depth was assumed to be roughly uniform across donors in the presence/absence analyses, though that assumption may not hold. Correlated functional status among segregating V segments might reflect linkage disequilibrium, but an unknown experimental factor could not be ruled out. It was suggested by the authors that the approach could potentially be generalized to other disease states and immunological phenotypes. The classifier was reported to diagnose cytomegalovirus status with high specificity and sensitivity in both the original and validation cohorts. A later analysis associated 15,000 or so TCR beta sequences with specific HLA alleles at a false discovery rate of 0.05. The study gave a list of 150 to 200 TCR beta chains associated with cytomegalovirus. The 87-base-pair reads could not distinguish some IMGT-functional V segments, including TRBV6-2 and TRBV6-3, so those segments were excluded. A later analysis found that HLA-associated TCR beta chains were more clonally expanded and had lower generation probabilities than equally common non-associated chains. A later genetic analysis reported fewer N-insertions in productive TCRs among donors in an Asian-associated ancestry cluster than the approximately 700-donor mean. The earlier analysis of 450 to 700 of the donors excluded some 15 rarely observed V segments, including chromosome 9 orphons, because counts were too low. Broadly in line with IMGT annotations, most TCR beta V segments showed up in productive rearrangements about 87% or about 30% of the time in an earlier analysis of roughly 590 of the donors. Three of the identified cytomegalovirus-associated TCR beta chains were confirmed in vitro to be specific for cytomegalovirus antigens. When HLA alleles, especially DR and DQ, strongly co-occurred, TCR associations were difficult to assign to individual alleles. A later analysis found that TCR association rates varied across HLA loci, with DRB1 alleles showing the most associated TCRs and HLA-C alleles the fewest. Immune exposure information for the cohort was limited to CMV serostatus. Most TCR sequences were seen in very few donors, while some public TCRs were found in many individuals. In a later analysis, most CMV-associated TCR beta chains were found to appear HLA-restricted, with HLA associations seemingly driven largely by CMV exposure. A cluster of highly shared sequence variants was judged likely to be a technical artifact of the sequencing pipeline. A later genetic analysis associated a missense DCLRE1C variant with V-gene and J-gene trimming of TCR beta chains, and an independent cohort replicated the association. A further reported finding was that TCR beta sequences accurately predicted the HLA-A and HLA-B alleles for most subjects in the first cohort.

In total, roughly 710 healthy bone marrow donors made up the cohort. All cohort members were sampled while nominally healthy, although unrecorded immune exposures were likely present. The donor tested CMV seropositive, placing the donor among the approximately 290 seropositive members of the cohort. Every donor gave a peripheral blood sample, and the peripheral blood mononuclear cells from that sample were used for TCR beta sequencing. The Qiagen DNeasy Blood Extraction Kit was used to extract genomic DNA from the blood cell samples. The germline V gene provides CDR1 MNHNS and CDR2 SASEGT. Its CDR3 holds 14 amino acids, cysteine through phenylalanine. Only the CDR3 region is kept as DNA, spanning 42 bases read in frame from base 1. Cut back by 2 bases and 7 bases, the V and J ends lie 15 bases apart. The receptor library was made with the immunoSEQ multiplex PCR assay. The multiplex PCR relied on a mix of 60 forward primers for TCR Vbeta segments and 13 reverse primers for TCR Jbeta segments. A multiplex PCR assay on genomic DNA amplified the CDR3 region of rearranged TCR beta genes. The Illumina HiSeq System was used to sequence the amplified TCR beta libraries as 87-base-pair reads. The authors' pipeline ran thus. A later analysis tallied 75 million to 95 million unique TCR beta chains across the approximately 670 repertoires, and approximately 12 million of those chains were shared by two or more donors. To remove PCR and sequencing errors, raw reads were error-corrected and collapsed into unique sequences using a nearest-neighbor algorithm that merged closely related sequences. CDR3 sequences were aligned to IMGT reference sequences to assign V, D and J gene segments. For a sequence to be retained, at least a six-nucleotide match to both a V gene segment and a J gene segment was required. A rearrangement was called productive if the CDR3 had no stop codons and remained in frame with V and J, and every other rearrangement was called non-productive. CDR3 was defined according to IMGT convention as the region running from the second conserved V-encoded cysteine to the conserved J-encoded phenylalanine. The earlier analysis of about 500 of the donors excluded sequences that lacked an unambiguous match to a single V gene segment. An earlier analysis of 587 of the donors classified V segments as functional when productive rearrangements were above 56.7% and as segregating when the standard deviation between donors was above 5%. To diagnose cytomegalovirus status from the catalog of TCR beta chain sequences, a statistical classification framework was built. V and J gene assignment, in a later analysis, came from comparing TCR nucleotide sequences with IMGT/GENE-DB human TR gene sequences. The TCRdist pipeline was used in a later analysis to assign CDR3 sequences and most-parsimonious VDJ recombination scenarios. In a later analysis, each TCR beta chain was defined by its CDR3 amino acid sequence together with its V-gene family, and reads without a unique V-gene family were excluded. As a way to deal with suspected cross-contamination and a sequencing artifact, a later analysis dropped 640 or so nucleotide sequences that were highly shared and had low generation probability. For each public chain, a later analysis derived a clonal expansion index from normalized ranks of inferred template counts within each repertoire. A later analysis computed generation probabilities with a VDJ recombination model fitted to out-of-frame rearrangements, and checked the results against IGoR. In a later analysis, TCR-TCR, TCR-HLA and TCR-CMV co-occurrence was scored with hypergeometric tests, and a repertoire-size bias correction was applied to TCR pairs. To estimate false discovery rates, a later analysis permuted the HLA or CMV assignments 20 times. In a later analysis, co-occurring TCRs were grouped with DBSCAN, and TCRdist sequence similarity was added when clustering was performed within HLA-allele-positive subsets. For co-occurrence clustering, repertoires with fewer than 30,000 or more than 120,000 public chains were excluded, along with roughly 5 repertoires with anomalous nucleotide sharing. Here the immuneACCESS table is served through TCRdb, limited to in-frame sequences with V and J called. Missing clones are a known gap in these copies; in checked studies unresolved V genes cover under half, and the rest lacks a known reason. D and trimming come from the DNA, and the V and J calls and clone size come from that table. This sample has 160,000 or so clones in its table, and around 80% of those were observed once. Around 5.8% of the sample is in the top ten clones.

Input material: PBMCs. This receptor chain uses TRBV6-1 and TRBJ2-7, and TRBD2 may be the D gene, going by 6 matching bases. The source of this sequence is a male donor in good health and CMV-seropositive. This receptor carries the CDR3 CASSEMAGIGEQYF. The nucleotide sequence is given as TGTGCCAGCAGTGAAATGGCGGGAATCGGGGAGCAGTACTTC.